A single sample is the source of the 31 T cell receptor beta chains below, sequenced in a study of cytomegalovirus exposure and HLA in healthy donors. The PCR was carried out with 60 Vbeta primers and 13 Jbeta primers. This table comes from immunoSEQ multiplex PCR, and its TCRdb copy is limited to in-frame clones, with some not included. There are hundreds of thousands of clones in the sample; over 80% occur only once, and roughly 0.66% lies in the top ten. Sequenced sample: PBMCs. These receptors all stem from a boy between 2 and 10 years old in good health and CMV-seronegative.

The rearrangement joins TRBV6-1 to TRBJ1-4, with 7 bases matching TRBD1. Trimming cost V 7 bases and J 6 bases; bases outside gene matches: 5. This CDR3 has 13 residues. From germline, CDR1 is MNHNS and CDR2 SASEGT. CDR3 sequence (DNA): TGTGCCAGCAAGACAGGGTTGGATGAAAAACTGTTTTTT. This translates into CASKTGLDEKLFF.

The rearrangement joins TRBV6-5 to TRBJ1-2; 7 positions match TRBD1. V shed 2 bases and J 0 bases; nucleotides not matched to a gene: 3. The CDR3 is made up of 15 amino acids. Germline V gene data show CDR1 as MNHEY and CDR2 as SVGAGI. This chain's CDR3 is CASSYRTGPNYGYTF. CDR3 sequence (DNA): TGTGCCAGCAGTTACCGGACAGGACCTAACTATGGCTACACCTTC.

Notes on this clone: The sample holds other DNA sequences that translate to the same CDR3. V is TRBV27 and J is TRBJ2-7; 7 bases are shared with TRBD1. CDR1 MNHEY and CDR2 SMNVEV come from the germline V gene (reference sequence). V lost 3 bases and J lost 3; bases outside the gene matches: 2. This CDR3 region has 13 residues. CDR3 bases: TGTGCCAGCAGTTTGGGACAGAGCTACGAGCAGTACTTC. Translating gives CASSLGQSYEQYF.

The chain carries TRBV11-3 and TRBJ2-1, with no clear D. V was clipped by 3 bases and J by 9 bases, with 9 bases between them. CDR3 length equals 12 residues. Germline V CDR1 and CDR2: SGHNT, YENEEA. The CDR3 spells CASSLSLGEQFF. The CDR3 nucleotides are TGTGCCAGCAGCTTGAGTCTCGGTGAGCAGTTCTTC.

The sample holds one count of this clone. The genes are TRBV7-9 and TRBJ2-3, with TRBD2 matching over 12 bases. Germline values: CDR1 SEHNR, CDR2 FQNEAQ (reference sequence). The CDR3 runs to 15 residues. The V segment lost 5 bases and the J segment 4 bases; nucleotides outside the gene matches: 4. The CDR3 loop is CASSKGLAGSDTQYF. For the CDR3, the DNA is TGTGCCAGCAGCAAAGGACTAGCGGGATCAGATACGCAGTATTTT.

This chain uses TRBV13 with TRBJ2-3, with 7 bases aligning to TRBD2. The CDR3 length is 15 residues. Germline-derived CDR1 and CDR2 are PRHDT and FYEKMQ (reference sequence). V shed 5 bases, J shed 5 bases, and the junction held 10 bases outside the gene matches. This CDR3 is CASSGRLALQDTQYF. The CDR3 coding sequence is TGTGCCAGCAGCGGAAGACTAGCCTTACAAGATACGCAGTATTTT.

V usage is TRBV6-6 and J usage is TRBJ1-3; the match to TRBD1 covers 8 bases. From germline, CDR1 is MNHNY and CDR2 SVGAGI (reference sequence). J was trimmed by 3 bases and V by 6 bases; bases with no gene match: 4. The CDR3 contains 14 residues. The CDR3 DNA is TGTGCCAGCAGCGCCGGGACAGGTGGAAACACCATATATTTT. This translates into CASSAGTGGNTIYF.

The chain has TRBV29-1 and TRBJ2-3; 8 bases agree with TRBD2. This CDR3 spans 12 amino acids. Germline loops: CDR1 SQVTM, CDR2 ANQGSEA. The V segment lost 7 bases and the J segment 8 bases; nucleotides outside the gene matches: 8. The chain's CDR3 is CSAGLVLATQYF. For the CDR3, the DNA is TGCAGCGCGGGACTAGTTTTGGCTACGCAGTATTTT.

This sequence joins TRBV5-4 and TRBJ1-1; D remains unclear. Trimming took 5 bases from V and 3 from J, leaving 14 bases between them. Germline V CDR1 and CDR2: SGHNT, YYREEE (reference sequence). This CDR3 has 14 amino acids. The CDR3 spells CASRSTRRDTEAFF. CDR3 sequence (DNA): TGTGCCAGCAGATCCACCAGGCGGGACACTGAAGCTTTCTTT.

This sequence joins TRBV7-9 and TRBJ2-1; 7 nucleotides match TRBD2. V was pared by 3 bases and J by 1 base, with 0 bases of the junction left unmatched. The CDR3 extends over 14 amino acids. The germline CDR1 and CDR2 sequences are SEHNR and FQNEAQ (reference sequence). As DNA, the CDR3 is TGTGCCAGCAGCTTGGGACTATCCTACAATGAGCAGTTCTTC. This translates into CASSLGLSYNEQFF. The entire variable domain, with the rest obtained from reference TRBV7-9 and TRBJ2-1, is as follows: DTGVSQNPRHKITKRGQNVTFRCDPISEHNRLYWYRQTLGQGPEFLTYFQNEAQLEKSRLLSDRFSAERPKGSFSTLEIQRTEQGDSAMYLCASSLGLSYNEQFFGPGTRLTVL.

The chain joins TRBV7-2 to TRBJ2-5; TRBD2 agrees at 7 bases. Unmatched junction bases numbered 9, after V lost 4 bases and J lost 4 bases. Germline V gene data show CDR1 as SGHTA and CDR2 as FQGNSA. The CDR3 covers 15 residues. CDR3 sequence: CASSWGWGEGETQYF. The CDR3 DNA reads TGTGCCAGCAGCTGGGGCTGGGGGGAGGGAGAGACCCAGTACTTC.

The rearrangement uses TRBV2 and TRBJ2-5; D is ambiguous. The germline gives CDR1 SNHLY, CDR2 FYNNEI. The CDR3 totals 14 residues. Trimming took off 1 base at V and 5 bases at J, with 11 bases between the two ends. In nucleotides, the CDR3 is TGTGCCAGCAGTGAAGTCTCCGGTCCGGAGACCCAGTACTTC. As protein: CASSEVSGPETQYF.

The rearrangement joins TRBV2 to TRBJ1-6; no clear D. CDR3 size: 15 residues. The V gene's germline CDR1 is SNHLY and CDR2 FYNNEI. The V gene lost 1 base and the J gene lost 7 bases, with 11 bases spanning the gap. CDR3 in amino acids: CASSEGSLTNSPLHF. CDR3 in DNA: TGTGCCAGCAGTGAAGGGAGTCTGACGAATTCACCCCTCCACTTT.

The chain uses TRBV4-1 and TRBJ2-1, with 8 bases fitting TRBD1. Germline CDR1 is MGHRA and CDR2 is YSYEKL. This CDR3 contains 16 residues. After removal of 3 bases from V and 8 bases from J, the junction contained 12 bases not matched to a gene. The CDR3 DNA sequence: TGCGCCAGCAGCCAGATGGGACAGGTTGCCTTCGATGAGCAGTTCTTC. This codes for CASSQMGQVAFDEQFF.

The rearrangement links TRBV4-1 to TRBJ2-5; 11 positions agree with TRBD1. Trimming at V came to 3 bases and at J to 5 bases, leaving 8 bases not matched to a gene. Germline CDR1 reads MGHRA; CDR2 reads YSYEKL. This CDR3 comprises 16 residues. DNA for the CDR3: TGCGCCAGCAGCCATCCTGGACAGGGGGCGGGGGAGACCCAGTACTTC. This sequence encodes CASSHPGQGAGETQYF.

This rearrangement joins TRBV5-1 to TRBJ2-7; TRBD1 is a possible D gene (5 bases). The germline V gene encodes CDR1 SGHRS and CDR2 YFSETQ. CDR3 length: 16 residues. Trimming stripped 4 bases from V and 4 bases from J, with 21 bases between. Written as DNA, the CDR3 is TGCGCCAGCAGCCCCCGGCCCGGGTCTTCAGGGTACGAGCAGTACTTC. Amino acids: CASSPRPGSSGYEQYF.

Concerning this clone: Relative to the germline gene, one junction end is altered; a read error may explain this. The chain carries TRBV5-4 and TRBJ2-5, with D maybe TRBD1 (5 bases). This CDR3 is built from 13 residues. From germline, CDR1 is SGHNT and CDR2 YYREEE (reference sequence). The CDR3 loop is CASSLVTEDTQYF. For the CDR3, the DNA is TGTGCCAGCAGCTTGGTGACAGAAGACACCCAGTACTTC. The whole variable domain, filled in from reference TRBV5-4 and TRBJ2-5, reads ETGVTQSPTHLIKTRGQQVTLRCSSQSGHNTVSWYQQALGQGPQFIFQYYREEENGRGNFPPRFSGLQFPNYSSELNVNALELDDSALYLCASSLVTEDTQYFGPGTRLLVL.

The V gene is TRBV21-1, the J gene TRBJ1-2; TRBD1, the table's D call, lacks a check against the DNA. TRBV21-1 is shown as a pseudogene. This CDR3 comprises 15 residues. This chain's CDR3 is CALRGDGDTAYGYTF. The CDR3 DNA reads TGTGCCCTCAGGGGTGACGGGGATACCGCCTATGGCTACACCTTC.

The V and J genes are TRBV5-6 and TRBJ2-5; TRBD1 is a possible D gene (5 bases). Trimming took 4 bases from V and 2 from J, leaving 15 bases between them. CDR1 and CDR2 from the germline V gene are SGHDT and YYEEEE. This CDR3 is 15 amino acids long. CDR3 amino acids: CASSTHPAGQETQYF. The CDR3 DNA sequence: TGTGCCAGCAGCACCCACCCCGCAGGGCAAGAGACCCAGTACTTC.

This clone was found once. The chain recombines TRBV9 with TRBJ1-4; a weak D match, TRBD1 (5 bases). Trimming cost V 2 bases and J 4 bases, with 12 bases left between them. Germline values: CDR1 SGDLS, CDR2 YYNGEE. CDR3 size: 15 residues. This CDR3 reads CASSVHQGINEKLFF. CDR3 sequence (DNA): TGTGCCAGCAGCGTTCACCAGGGAATTAATGAAAAACTGTTTTTT.

This chain joins TRBV6-5 and TRBJ2-1; 9 positions agree with TRBD1. The CDR3 covers 11 residues. Germline V lookup: CDR1 MNHEY, CDR2 SVGAGI. V was clipped by 4 bases and J by 14 bases; unmatched bases: 3. CDR3 nucleotide sequence: TGTGCCAGCAGTTCACAGGGGGCCAAGTTCTTC. Translating it yields CASSSQGAKFF.

V is TRBV7-3 and J is TRBJ2-1; maybe TRBD2 (6 bases). Trimming took 5 bases from V and 4 from J, leaving 9 bases between them. This CDR3 is built from 13 residues. Looked up from germline, CDR1 is SGHTA and CDR2 is FQGTGA. The CDR3 reads CASSPGTYNEQFF. Here the CDR3 DNA reads TGTGCCAGCAGCCCTGGGACTTACAATGAGCAGTTCTTC.

This chain uses TRBV4-1 with TRBJ1-2, with D unresolved. V gave up 0 bases and J gave up 0 bases, with 8 bases separating them. The CDR3 contains 15 residues. Germline assignment: CDR1 MGHRA and CDR2 YSYEKL. The CDR3 DNA reads TGCGCCAGCAGCCAAGAACCAGATTCTAACTATGGCTACACCTTC. It codes for CASSQEPDSNYGYTF.

The chain is built from TRBV19 and TRBJ1-2; TRBD1 agrees at 9 bases. V was clipped by 5 bases and J by 7 bases; unmatched bases: 8. This CDR3 contains 14 residues. Looked up from germline, CDR1 is LNHDA and CDR2 is SQIVND (reference sequence). The CDR3 DNA reads as TGTGCCAGTAGTGGAACAGGGGGCATGGGTGGCTACACCTTC. Encoded protein: CASSGTGGMGGYTF.

V is TRBV10-3 and J is TRBJ1-2; weak D call: TRBD1 (5 bases). Trimming removed 3 bases from V and 4 bases from J, with 15 bases in between. The CDR3 has 15 residues. In germline, CDR1 is ENHRY, CDR2 SYGVKD. In nucleotides, the CDR3 is TGTGCCATCAGTGATCATGATGGGCAGGGCTATGGCTACACCTTC. Residues: CAISDHDGQGYGYTF.

The V and J genes are TRBV2 and TRBJ1-5; D gene uncertain. The CDR3 loop spans 12 amino acids. The germline V gene has CDR1 SNHLY and CDR2 FYNNEI. V shed 7 bases and J shed 0 bases, with 4 bases lying between them. The CDR3 here is CASIDSNQPQHF. In nucleotides, the CDR3 is TGTGCCAGCATAGATAGCAATCAGCCCCAGCATTTT.

The rearrangement uses TRBV7-2 and TRBJ2-5; maybe TRBD1 (5 bases). Germline V gives CDR1 SGHTA, CDR2 FQGNSA. Trimming removed 5 bases at V and 5 bases at J, with 12 bases between. The CDR3 sequence is 13 residues long. CDR3 DNA: TGTGCCAGCAGCGCCAGGGTGGGGGAGACCCAGTACTTC. Its translation: CASSARVGETQYF. Complete variable domain (other parts from reference TRBV7-2 and TRBJ2-5): GAGVSQSPSNKVTEKGKDVELRCDPISGHTALYWYRQSLGQGLEFLIYFQGNSAPDKSGLPSDRFSAERTGGSVSTLTIQRTQQEDSAVYLCASSARVGETQYFGPGTRLLVL.

This clone appeared a single time. The rearrangement joins TRBV12-5 to TRBJ2-7; 8 bases fit TRBD1. The CDR3 length is 16 residues. V dropped 4 bases and J dropped 0; count of bases not matched to a gene: 8. CDR1 and CDR2 (germline): LGHNT, FRNRAP. DNA of the CDR3: TGTGCTAGTGGTTGGCCGACAGGGGCAAGCTCCTACGAGCAGTACTTC. It specifies CASGWPTGASSYEQYF.

The V and J genes are TRBV5-1 and TRBJ2-7; 10 nucleotides agree with TRBD1. The CDR3 totals 14 residues. CDR1 SGHRS and CDR2 YFSETQ come from the germline V gene. Losses at the gene ends were 3 bases for V and 3 bases for J; bases not matched to a gene: 3. CDR3 sequence reads: CASSSGQGGYEQYF. The CDR3 nucleotides are TGCGCCAGCAGCTCCGGACAGGGGGGCTACGAGCAGTACTTC.

The chain uses TRBV14 and TRBJ1-1, with a possible D match to TRBD1 (5 bases). Germline values: CDR1 SGHDN, CDR2 FVKESK. Deletions cut 0 bases from V and 4 bases from J, with 9 bases between. This CDR3 comprises 14 residues. CDR3 DNA: TGTGCCAGCAGCCAAGACAGGGTGGGCACTGAAGCTTTCTTT. Its protein product is CASSQDRVGTEAFF.

The genes are TRBV27 and TRBJ1-5; 11 nucleotides agree with TRBD1. Germline values: CDR1 MNHEY, CDR2 SMNVEV (reference sequence). CDR3 length: 16 amino acids. The V gene end was trimmed by 5 bases and the J gene end by 7 bases; junction bases not matched to a gene: 10. CDR3 nucleotide sequence: TGTGCCAGCAGTCCGGGACAGGGGGTACGGATCCAGCCCCAGCATTTT. Its translation is CASSPGQGVRIQPQHF.